The 10 T cell receptor beta chains reported below all come from one sample, sequenced in a study of T cells in Graves' hyperthyroidism and ophthalmopathy (dated by TCRdb to between 2018 and 2021). The library was produced with multiplex PCR. Instrument used: Illumina HiSeq 2000. TCR beta CDR3 regions were amplified from RNA transcripts. For the first round of RT-PCR on the TCR CDR3, the HTBI primer set was used together with the Qiagen OneStep RT-PCR kit. TCRdb trimmed public reads at Q25 via fastp, called clones via MiXCR and kept in-frame beta chains. Records with the same CDR3 protein are collapsed into one entry carrying the most frequent genes and DNA. For this sample there are roughly 740,000 distinct CDR3 sequences; roughly 15% appear just once. 8.4% of the sample goes to the ten largest clones. The sequenced sample consisted of blood. These receptors all come from a man aged 18 to 30 with Graves' hyperthyroidism.

This clonotype has only a few counts. The chain combines TRBV28 with TRBJ1-5; D ambiguous. The CDR3 runs to 13 residues. Germline V CDR1 and CDR2: MDHEN, SYDVKM. Trimming stripped 5 bases from V and 6 bases from J, with 11 bases between. CDR3 region: CASSPPDPQPQHF. In DNA form, the CDR3 reads TGTGCCAGCAGTCCCCCGGACCCTCAGCCCCAGCATTTT.

This clonotype was detected a few times. This chain uses TRBV4-3 with TRBJ2-7, with 9 bases fitting TRBD2. Germline V gives CDR1 LGHNA, CDR2 YSLEER. The J segment lost 3 bases and the V segment lost 4 bases, leaving 13 bases of the junction unmatched. The CDR3 loop spans 17 amino acids. CDR3 sequence: CASSRSDSGSKVYEQYF. The CDR3 bases are TGCGCCAGCAGCCGTTCCGATAGCGGGAGCAAAGTCTACGAGCAGTACTTC.

The chain carries TRBV20-1 and TRBJ2-3; the match to TRBD2 covers 7 bases. CDR1 DFQATT and CDR2 SNEGSKA come from the germline V gene (reference sequence). The CDR3 covers 17 residues. J lost 3 bases, V lost 0 bases, and 12 bases had no gene match. The CDR3 loop reads CSARDRLALRFTDTQYF. The CDR3 nucleotides are TGCAGTGCTAGAGACCGACTAGCCCTCAGGTTTACAGATACGCAGTATTTT.

This clonotype turned up a few times. The V and J genes are TRBV20-1 and TRBJ2-5, with D possibly TRBD2 on 6 matching bases. In germline, CDR1 is DFQATT, CDR2 SNEGSKA (reference sequence). The V gene lost 3 bases and the J gene lost 4 bases, with 18 bases spanning the gap. CDR3 length: 15 amino acids. This CDR3 reads CSASERAPWGETQYF. CDR3 bases: TGCAGTGCTAGTGAGCGGGCGCCCTGGGGAGAGACCCAGTACTTC.

The CDR3 here is CSARTGNTYEQYF. CDR3 coding DNA: TGCAGTGCTCGGACAGGGAATACCTACGAGCAGTACTTC. V gene TRBV20-1 combines with J gene TRBJ2-7; 8 positions agree with TRBD1. V dropped 5 bases and J dropped 2; count of bases not matched to a gene: 5. The germline gives CDR1 DFQATT, CDR2 SNEGSKA (reference sequence). The CDR3 runs to 13 residues.

The J gene is TRBJ1-5, the V gene TRBV6-1, with D unclear. V lost 3 bases and J lost 6, with 15 bases in between. Germline lookup yields CDR1 MNHNS and CDR2 SASEGT. This CDR3 has 15 amino acids. CDR3 DNA sequence: TGTGCCAGCAGTGATGACTTCTCCCCAGGTCAGCCCCAGCATTTT. Amino acids: CASSDDFSPGQPQHF.

In its sample, this clonotype was seen many times. The chain links TRBV30 to TRBJ2-7, with D perhaps TRBD1 (6 bases). V was shortened by 2 bases and J by 4 bases, with 9 bases between the two germline ends. The germline CDR1 and CDR2 sequences are GTSNPN and SVGIG (reference sequence). The CDR3 consists of 12 residues. In DNA form, the CDR3 reads TGTGCCTGGAGTCGGACAGATTACGAGCAGTACTTC. Translated, it gives CAWSRTDYEQYF.

The gene calls are TRBV9 and TRBJ1-2; D is perhaps TRBD1 (6 bases). Germline V lookup: CDR1 SGDLS, CDR2 YYNGEE. V was shortened by 0 bases and J by 2 bases, with 11 bases between the two germline ends. This CDR3 contains 15 residues. This CDR3 reads CASSVGGQPNYGYTF. In nucleotides, the CDR3 is TGTGCCAGCAGCGTAGGAGGACAGCCGAACTATGGCTACACCTTC.

The CDR3 nucleotides read TGTGCCAGCAGTGTGGCCGGGACAGGACTCACCGGGGAGCTGTTTTTT. The encoded protein is CASSVAGTGLTGELFF. The chain employs TRBV27 and TRBJ2-2, with 8 positions matching TRBD1. The CDR3 runs 16 residues. The germline V gene encodes CDR1 MNHEY and CDR2 SMNVEV (reference sequence). V dropped 5 bases and J dropped 4; count of bases not matched to a gene: 9.

In its sample, this clonotype was seen many times. The chain links TRBV24-1 to TRBJ2-1; the match to TRBD1 covers 9 bases. J was trimmed by 6 bases and V by 2 bases; bases with no gene match: 7. The CDR3 totals 16 residues. Germline values: CDR1 KGHDR, CDR2 SFDVKD. As DNA, the CDR3 is TGTGCCACCAGTGATTCAACAGGGGGCTGGGTCAATGAGCAGTTCTTC. Its protein product is CATSDSTGGWVNEQFF.